What follows is one TCR beta chain and its context. The data belong to a study of blood T cell repertoires in COVID-19. The CDR3 spans 14 residues. J gave up 6 bases and V 5 bases, and 6 bases lay outside the gene matches. The germline V gene has CDR1 MDHEN and CDR2 SYDVKM. The table came from immunoSEQ multiplex PCR; TCRdb's copy has only in-frame clones and leaves some out. The sample lists roughly 260,000 clones, roughly four fifths occurring once. The sequence was obtained from an older woman with acute or convalescent COVID-19. The genes are TRBV28 and TRBJ2-1; 8 bases are a match to TRBD1. The material sequenced was peripheral blood. CDR3 bases: TGTGCCAGCAGTCCGGGGGACAGGATCAATGAGCAGTTCTTC. It encodes CASSPGDRINEQFF.